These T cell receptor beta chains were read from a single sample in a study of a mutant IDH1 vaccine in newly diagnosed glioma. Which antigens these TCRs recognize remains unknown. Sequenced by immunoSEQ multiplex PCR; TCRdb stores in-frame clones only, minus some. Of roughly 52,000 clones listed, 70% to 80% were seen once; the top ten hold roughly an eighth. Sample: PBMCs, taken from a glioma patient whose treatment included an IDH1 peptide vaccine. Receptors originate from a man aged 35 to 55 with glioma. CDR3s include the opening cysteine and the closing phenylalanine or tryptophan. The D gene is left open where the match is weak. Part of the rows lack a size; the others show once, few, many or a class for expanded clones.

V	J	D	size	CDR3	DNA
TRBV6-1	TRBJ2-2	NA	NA	CASSEIHRVNTGELFF	TGTGCCAGCAGTGAAATTCACAGGGTGAACACCGGGGAGCTGTTTTTT
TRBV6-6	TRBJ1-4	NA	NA	CASSYLLTGNEKLFF	TGTGCCAGCAGTTACCTACTTACGGGTAATGAAAAACTGTTTTTT
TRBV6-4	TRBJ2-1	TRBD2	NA	CASSLAGVNEQFF	TGTGCCAGCAGTTTAGCGGGAGTCAATGAGCAGTTCTTC
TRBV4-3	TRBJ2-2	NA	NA	CASTPDTGYPGELFF	TGCGCCAGCACCCCGGACACGGGATATCCCGGGGAGCTGTTTTTT
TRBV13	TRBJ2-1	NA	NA	CASSLGRTAKGEQFF	TGTGCCAGCAGCTTAGGGAGGACAGCAAAGGGTGAGCAGTTCTTC
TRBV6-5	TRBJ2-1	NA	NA	CASSPQSYNEQFF	TGTGCCAGCAGCCCCCAGTCCTACAATGAGCAGTTCTTC
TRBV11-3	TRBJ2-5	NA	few	CASSPRGAETQYF	TGTGCCAGCAGCCCCCGCGGAGCAGAGACCCAGTACTTC
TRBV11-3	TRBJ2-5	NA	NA	CASSWDSLQETQYF	TGTGCCAGCAGCTGGGACTCTCTCCAAGAGACCCAGTACTTC
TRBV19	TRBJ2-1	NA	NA	CASSRGLNEQFF	TGTGCCAGTAGTAGAGGGTTGAATGAGCAGTTCTTC
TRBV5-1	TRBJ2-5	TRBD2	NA	CASSLGVAGDEETQYF	TGCGCCAGCAGCTTGGGGGTGGCGGGAGATGAAGAGACCCAGTACTTC
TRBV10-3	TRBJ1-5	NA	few	CAIRQGENQPQHF	TGTGCCATCAGACAGGGTGAAAATCAGCCCCAGCATTTT
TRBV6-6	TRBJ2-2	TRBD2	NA	CASSYSNGRAGELFF	TGTGCCAGCAGTTACTCGAACGGGAGGGCCGGGGAGCTGTTTTTT
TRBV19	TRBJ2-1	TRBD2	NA	CASSPRLAGGKNEQFF	TGTGCCAGTAGTCCGCGACTAGCGGGAGGGAAGAATGAGCAGTTCTTC
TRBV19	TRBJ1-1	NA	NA	CASNPAMARGNTEAFF	TGTGCCAGTAATCCGGCGATGGCCAGGGGAAACACTGAAGCTTTCTTT
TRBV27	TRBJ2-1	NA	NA	CASSFFGSSYNEQFF	TGTGCCAGCAGTTTTTTCGGGAGCTCCTACAATGAGCAGTTCTTC
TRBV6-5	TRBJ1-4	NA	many	CASSTDTWGEKLFF	TGTGCCAGCAGTACCGACACTTGGGGGGAAAAACTGTTTTTT
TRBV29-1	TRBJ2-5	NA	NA	CSVAEWGAQETQYF	TGCAGCGTTGCTGAATGGGGAGCCCAAGAGACCCAGTACTTC
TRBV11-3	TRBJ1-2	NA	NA	CASSLGSKDGGYTF	TGTGCCAGCAGCTTAGGCAGTAAAGATGGTGGCTACACCTTC
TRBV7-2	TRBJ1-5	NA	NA	CASSFYGETVHF	TGTGCCAGCAGCTTTTACGGCGAAACTGTGCATTTT
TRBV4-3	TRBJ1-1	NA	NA	CASSQVGRTEAFF	TGCGCCAGCAGCCAAGTAGGAAGGACTGAAGCTTTCTTT
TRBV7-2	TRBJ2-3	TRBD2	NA	CATTGTSGRTDTQYF	TGTGCCACCACCGGGACTAGCGGACGCACAGATACGCAGTATTTT
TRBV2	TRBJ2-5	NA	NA	CASTRFTTEETQYF	TGTGCCAGCACCCGATTCACTACCGAAGAGACCCAGTACTTC
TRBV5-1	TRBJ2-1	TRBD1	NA	CASSLAGTANYNEQFF	TGCGCCAGCAGCTTGGCCGGGACAGCTAATTACAATGAGCAGTTCTTC
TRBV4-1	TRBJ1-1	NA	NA	CASSPMGGMGTEAFF	TGCGCCAGCAGCCCCATGGGGGGGATGGGAACTGAAGCTTTCTTT
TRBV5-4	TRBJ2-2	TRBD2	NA	CASSRTKLADGTGELFF	TGTGCCAGCAGCCGGACAAAACTAGCGGATGGGACCGGGGAGCTGTTTTTT
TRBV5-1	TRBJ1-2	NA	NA	CASIGADSYGYTF	TGCGCCAGCATAGGGGCAGACTCCTATGGCTACACCTTC
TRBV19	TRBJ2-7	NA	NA	CASSIDRSPYEQYF	TGTGCCAGTAGTATAGACAGGTCACCCTACGAGCAGTACTTC
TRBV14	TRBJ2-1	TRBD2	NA	CASSPLQGSGVYNEQFF	TGTGCCAGCAGCCCGCTGCAGGGCAGCGGGGTATACAATGAGCAGTTCTTC
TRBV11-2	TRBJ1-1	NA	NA	CASSLEAGLASTEAFF	TGTGCCAGCAGCTTAGAGGCGGGGCTTGCAAGCACTGAAGCTTTCTTT